Shown below are 2 T cell receptor beta chains from a single sample sequenced in a study of identical twins (TCRdb year 2016). The protocol used for the library was 5' RACE. The sequencing machine was an Illumina HiSeq 2000. Using fastp trimming at Q25 and MiXCR clonotype assembly, TCRdb reanalyzed the public sequencing data and kept in-frame beta chains. Rows matching on CDR3 protein sequence are summarized as one entry with the most common DNA and genes. The sample table holds some 1,700,000 distinct CDR3 sequences, of which about 30% were seen once. Together, the top ten hold about 0.27% of the sample. Sequenced material: cord blood. These receptors were obtained from a newborn girl in good health.

V gene TRBV20-1 combines with J gene TRBJ1-1; no reliable D call. Trimming removed 0 bases at V and 6 bases at J, with 14 bases between. Germline V gene sequence: CDR1 DFQATT, CDR2 SNEGSKA (reference sequence). This CDR3 contains 14 residues. The CDR3 reads CSARDIRAGPEAFF. In nucleotides, the CDR3 is TGCAGTGCTAGAGACATAAGGGCCGGCCCTGAAGCTTTCTTT.

The V and J genes are TRBV28 and TRBJ2-1; D is uncertain. Trimming removed 6 bases from V and 9 bases from J, with 9 bases in between. Looked up from germline, CDR1 is MDHEN and CDR2 is SYDVKM. The length of the CDR3 is 11 residues. The CDR3 region is CASSTESEQFF. As DNA, the CDR3 is TGTGCCAGCAGCACTGAAAGTGAGCAGTTCTTC.